These 28 T cell receptor beta chains came from one sample sequenced in a study of technical replicates of blood from several donors. Data came from immunoSEQ multiplex PCR; TCRdb stores just in-frame clones and leaves some out. The sample contains approximately 13,000 clones, approximately 81% of which appear only once. The material sequenced was PBMCs. All receptors derive from a human donor in good health.

The sample holds one count of this clone. V and J are TRBV27 and TRBJ2-1; 7 nucleotides match TRBD2. The CDR3 is 19 residues long. The V and J ends lost 4 bases and 5 bases, in that order; junction bases with no gene match: 20. CDR1 and CDR2 from the germline V gene are MNHEY and SMNVEV (reference sequence). CDR3 in DNA: TGTGCCAGCAGTTGGAATACGGCTCGGTGGGGCGGGAGCGACAATGAGCAGTTCTTC. Translation: CASSWNTARWGGSDNEQFF.

This chain connects TRBV6-5 to TRBJ2-7; 8 bases agree with TRBD2. Germline assignment: CDR1 MNHEY and CDR2 SVGAGI. V gave up 10 bases and J gave up 6 bases; unmatched junction bases: 11. This CDR3 is 13 amino acids long. The CDR3 here is CATWSGSRVEQYF. The CDR3 DNA reads as TGTGCCACCTGGAGCGGGAGTCGGGTCGAGCAGTACTTC.

This chain connects TRBV5-1 to TRBJ2-7; the match to TRBD2 covers 7 bases. Germline assignment: CDR1 SGHRS and CDR2 YFSETQ. The CDR3 is 13 amino acids. Unmatched junction bases numbered 4, after V lost 7 bases and J lost 0 bases. CDR3 sequence: CASASGRSYEQYF. The CDR3 nucleotides read TGCGCCAGCGCTAGCGGCCGCTCCTACGAGCAGTACTTC.

V gene TRBV9 combines with J gene TRBJ2-5, with unresolved D. V lost 3 bases, J lost 2 bases, and 5 bases lay in between. Germline V CDR1 and CDR2: SGDLS, YYNGEE. The CDR3 totals 12 residues. CDR3 nucleotides: TGTGCCAGCAGCGCCACTCAAGAGACCCAGTACTTC. Protein sequence: CASSATQETQYF. The variable domain in full, completed from reference TRBV9 and TRBJ2-5, reads DSGVTQTPKHLITATGQRVTLRCSPRSGDLSVYWYQQSLDQGLQFLIQYYNGEERAKGNILERFSAQQFPDLHSELNLSSLELGDSALYFCASSATQETQYFGPGTRLLVL.

The rearrangement links TRBV28 to TRBJ2-7, with a tentative D call TRBD1 (5 bases). CDR1 is MDHEN and CDR2 is SYDVKM in the germline V gene. The CDR3 is 15 residues long. V was pared by 6 bases and J by 2 bases, with 17 bases between. The CDR3 region is CASSTGQGKAYEQYF. In DNA form, the CDR3 reads TGTGCCAGCAGCACCGGACAAGGGAAAGCCTACGAGCAGTACTTC.

The rearrangement links TRBV28 to TRBJ1-5; 11 bases fit TRBD1. CDR3 length: 19 residues. The V segment lost 6 bases and the J segment 6 bases; nucleotides outside the gene matches: 19. The germline CDR1 and CDR2 sequences are MDHEN and SYDVKM. The CDR3: CASSRFQGTGGVDGQPQHF. Here the CDR3 DNA reads TGTGCCAGCAGCAGATTTCAAGGGACAGGGGGGGTAGATGGTCAGCCCCAGCATTTT.

CDR3 DNA sequence: TGTGCCAGCAGCGTAAACTCAGGAAACCCCACAGATACGCAGTATTTT. This sequence encodes CASSVNSGNPTDTQYF. This chain connects TRBV7-9 to TRBJ2-3; no reliable D call. The ends were cut back, 5 bases at V and 2 bases at J, with 17 bases in the middle. CDR1 is SEHNR, CDR2 FQNEAQ, per germline (reference sequence). The CDR3 is 16 residues long.

J is TRBJ1-1 and V is TRBV19; 9 bases are shared with TRBD1. The CDR3 has 14 residues. Germline V CDR1 and CDR2: LNHDA, SQIVND (reference sequence). V dropped 5 bases and J dropped 1; count of bases not matched to a gene: 2. The CDR3, as DNA: TGTGCCAGTAGTTTGGGACAGGGGAACACTGAAGCTTTCTTT. The encoded protein is CASSLGQGNTEAFF.

A few counts support this clone. The chain employs TRBV19 and TRBJ2-4, with TRBD1 identical over 8 bases. CDR3 length: 14 residues. Per the germline V gene, CDR1 is LNHDA and CDR2 is SQIVND (reference sequence). Trimming took 4 bases from V and 10 from J; bases not matched to a gene: 9. CDR3 protein: CASSTSGTGLIQYF. The CDR3, as DNA: TGTGCCAGTAGTACTTCCGGGACAGGATTGATTCAGTACTTC.

Within the sample, this clone is medium-sized. The chain combines TRBV18 with TRBJ1-2; D may be TRBD1 (5 bases). Deletions cut 3 bases from V and 8 bases from J, with 16 bases between. The CDR3 contains 14 residues. Germline values: CDR1 KGHSH, CDR2 LQKENI. DNA of the CDR3: TGTGCCAGCTCACCGGGACTAGGCGTGCGGGGCTACACCTTC. Amino acid sequence: CASSPGLGVRGYTF.

This sequence joins TRBV21-1 and TRBJ2-7; TRBD2, the table's D call, was not compared with the DNA. TRBV21-1 is listed as a pseudogene. The CDR3 is 16 residues long. The CDR3 reads CASSSRRDYKTYEQYF. The CDR3 DNA reads as TGTGCCAGCAGCTCCCGCCGGGACTACAAGACTTACGAGCAGTACTTC.

This chain joins TRBV18 and TRBJ2-1, with D perhaps TRBD2 (5 bases). Germline V gene lookup returns CDR1 KGHSH and CDR2 LQKENI. The CDR3 totals 14 residues. V was pared by 2 bases and J by 4 bases, with 9 bases between. CDR3 in DNA: TGTGCCAGCTCACCAGGAGAGGGATACAATGAGCAGTTCTTC. It translates to CASSPGEGYNEQFF.

The rearrangement joins TRBV7-9 to TRBJ1-4, with 9 bases matching TRBD1. Per the germline V gene, CDR1 is SEHNR and CDR2 is FQNEAQ (reference sequence). V gave up 6 bases and J gave up 8 bases; unmatched junction bases: 7. This CDR3 has 14 amino acids. The CDR3 protein is CASRPDRGWEKLFF. Here the CDR3 DNA reads TGTGCCAGCAGACCCGACAGGGGGTGGGAAAAACTGTTTTTT.

This clone was seen a handful of times. V usage is TRBV5-5 and J usage is TRBJ1-1; 8 nucleotides agree with TRBD1. Germline CDR1 reads SGHKS; CDR2 reads YYEKEE (reference sequence). CDR3 length equals 13 residues. Losses at the gene ends were 2 bases for V and 3 bases for J; bases not matched to a gene: 0. In DNA form, the CDR3 reads TGTGCCAGCAGCTTACAGGGGGACACTGAAGCTTTCTTT. Amino acids: CASSLQGDTEAFF.

J is TRBJ2-2 and V is TRBV5-1, with D maybe TRBD2 (6 bases). There are 16 residues in the CDR3. Germline assignment: CDR1 SGHRS and CDR2 YFSETQ. Trimming removed 0 bases from V and 3 bases from J, with 12 bases in between. The CDR3 DNA follows: TGCGCCAGCAGCTTGGGGGTAGCGGTCGACACCGGGGAGCTGTTTTTT. Translation gives CASSLGVAVDTGELFF. Drawing the rest from reference TRBV5-1 and TRBJ2-2, the complete variable domain is KAGVTQTPRYLIKTRGQQVTLSCSPISGHRSVSWYQQTPGQGLQFLFEYFSETQRNKGNFPGRFSGRQFSNSRSEMNVSTLELGDSALYLCASSLGVAVDTGELFFGEGSRLTVL.

The V gene is TRBV7-6, the J gene TRBJ1-2; D not certain. V was shortened by 7 bases and J by 2 bases, with 11 bases between the two germline ends. Germline loops: CDR1 SGHVS, CDR2 FNYEAQ. The length of the CDR3 is 13 residues. DNA of the CDR3: TGTGCCAGCACTAGTAGCTCCAACTATGGCTACACCTTC. Its protein is CASTSSSNYGYTF.

This clone was counted once. The DNA for the CDR3 is TGTGCCAGCAGTGCTACCGGGACAGGGTACACCGGGGAGCTGTTTTTT. Translation gives CASSATGTGYTGELFF. The rearrangement joins TRBV28 to TRBJ2-2, with 9 bases aligning to TRBD1. This CDR3 spans 16 amino acids. In germline, CDR1 is MDHEN, CDR2 SYDVKM. The V segment lost 5 bases and the J segment 3 bases; nucleotides outside the gene matches: 7.

V and J are TRBV27 and TRBJ1-1; TRBD1 matches 9 bases. Germline assignment: CDR1 MNHEY and CDR2 SMNVEV (reference sequence). V gave up 5 bases and J gave up 3 bases; unmatched junction bases: 7. The CDR3 has 15 residues. This CDR3 is CASSRSDRGDTEAFF. DNA of the CDR3: TGTGCCAGCAGTCGGTCAGACAGGGGGGACACTGAAGCTTTCTTT.

The J gene is TRBJ2-1, the V gene TRBV12-5; 9 nucleotides match TRBD2. CDR1 and CDR2 from the germline V gene are LGHNT and FRNRAP. V trimming: 6 bases; J trimming: 6 bases; junction bases outside the gene matches: 6. The CDR3 extends over 14 amino acids. CDR3 in amino acids: CASGKREAFNEQFF. In DNA form, the CDR3 reads TGTGCTAGTGGAAAGCGGGAGGCTTTCAATGAGCAGTTCTTC.

This clone was detected a few times. This chain links TRBV4-2 with TRBJ2-1, with 7 bases matching TRBD2. From germline, CDR1 is LGHNA and CDR2 YNFKEQ. The CDR3 loop spans 16 amino acids. Trimming took 1 base from V and 4 from J; bases not matched to a gene: 7. CDR3 in amino acids: CASSQAGGGLYNEQFF. CDR3 sequence (DNA): TGTGCCAGCAGCCAAGCGGGAGGTGGGCTTTACAATGAGCAGTTCTTC.

The rearrangement joins TRBV19 to TRBJ2-7; 9 bases map to TRBD2. CDR1 and CDR2 from the germline V gene are LNHDA and SQIVND (reference sequence). This CDR3 is built from 15 residues. V dropped 3 bases and J dropped 4; count of bases not matched to a gene: 7. The CDR3 DNA follows: TGTGCCAGTAGTATCGGGCTAGCGGGGATATACGAGCAGTACTTC. Translating it yields CASSIGLAGIYEQYF.

The V and J genes are TRBV6-5 and TRBJ2-7; no clear D gene. V shed 6 bases and J shed 5 bases, with 17 bases lying between them. Germline CDR1 reads MNHEY; CDR2 reads SVGAGI. This CDR3 comprises 14 residues. CDR3 residues: CASSDGSSLNEQYF. The CDR3 DNA reads TGTGCCAGCAGCGACGGGTCCTCTCTCAACGAGCAGTACTTC.

J is TRBJ2-5 and V is TRBV7-8; D possibly corresponds to TRBD1 (5 bases). In germline, CDR1 is SGHVS, CDR2 FQNEAQ. V was shortened by 5 bases and J by 0 bases, with 10 bases between the two germline ends. The CDR3 spans 14 residues. CDR3 amino acids: CASSPRQNQETQYF. CDR3 sequence (DNA): TGTGCCAGCAGCCCCCGACAGAACCAAGAGACCCAGTACTTC.

The J gene is TRBJ1-2, the V gene TRBV28; tentative D call: TRBD1 (5 bases). Germline V gene data show CDR1 as MDHEN and CDR2 as SYDVKM. CDR3 size: 14 residues. V lost 5 bases and J 4 bases, leaving 14 bases between the germline ends. The CDR3 sequence is CASSLPRDSYGYTF. CDR3 coding DNA: TGTGCCAGCAGTCTCCCCCGGGACTCCTATGGCTACACCTTC.

The J gene is TRBJ2-2, the V gene TRBV5-1; no definite D call. Germline assignment: CDR1 SGHRS and CDR2 YFSETQ. This CDR3 contains 14 residues. Trimming removed 2 bases at V and 3 bases at J, with 8 bases between. The CDR3 nucleotides read TGCGCCAGCAGCTTTGACTCGTACACCGGGGAGCTGTTTTTT. Translated: CASSFDSYTGELFF.

The chain combines TRBV2 with TRBJ2-7, with D tentatively TRBD1 (6 bases). The V gene lost 6 bases and the J gene lost 3 bases, with 12 bases spanning the gap. The CDR3 extends over 13 amino acids. Germline V lookup: CDR1 SNHLY, CDR2 FYNNEI. The CDR3 protein is CASSARDNYEQYF. DNA of the CDR3: TGTGCCAGCAGCGCACGGGACAACTACGAGCAGTACTTC.

This clone was detected once. The rearrangement uses TRBV10-2 and TRBJ2-5; 9 bases match TRBD2. Germline V gives CDR1 WSHSY, CDR2 SAAADI. The CDR3 is 16 amino acids. Losses at the gene ends were 2 bases for V and 4 bases for J; bases not matched to a gene: 8. The CDR3 region is CASSETSGRKGETQYF. The CDR3 DNA reads as TGCGCCAGCAGTGAGACCAGCGGGAGGAAAGGAGAGACCCAGTACTTC.

This clone was recorded only once. The chain joins TRBV9 to TRBJ2-1, with a weak D call TRBD2 (5 bases). CDR1 is SGDLS, CDR2 YYNGEE, per germline. Trimming took off 4 bases at V and 6 bases at J, with 17 bases between the two ends. This CDR3 region has 15 residues. The CDR3 sequence is CASSRSGTRGNEQFF. Here the CDR3 DNA reads TGTGCCAGCAGCAGGAGCGGAACACGGGGCAATGAGCAGTTCTTC.